Shown below are 13 T cell receptor beta chains from a single sample sequenced in a study of T cell repertoires in cytomegalovirus infection. Via MiXCR, TCRdb re-called the reads, giving one row per CDR3 protein. Altogether 900,000 to 950,000 distinct CDR3 sequences are present, roughly 30% being singletons, with the ten largest covering around 15%. No antigens are known for them. Sequencing was performed on cultured CD8+ T cells from PBMCs, taken from culture after CMV antigen stimulation. The receptors originated from a human donor in good health (CMV status not recorded). Some clones in this sample may be carry-over from other donors' samples.

This clonotype has a handful of counts. This chain connects TRBV7-9 to TRBJ1-1, with a possible D match to TRBD1 (6 bases). Germline V lookup: CDR1 SEHNR, CDR2 FQNEAQ (reference sequence). V was trimmed by 8 bases and J by 1 base, leaving 14 bases between them. The CDR3 loop spans 14 amino acids. CDR3 residues: CASLSGQKNTEAFF. As DNA, the CDR3 is TGTGCCAGCCTCTCAGGACAGAAGAACACTGAAGCTTTCTTT.

With respect to this clonotype: A much larger clone sits a single nucleotide away, making a read error possible. This chain uses TRBV7-2 with TRBJ2-7, with D perhaps assigned TRBD1 or TRBD2 (5 bases each). The germline CDR1 and CDR2 sequences are SGHTA and FQGNSA. The CDR3 is 14 amino acids. CDR3 sequence reads: CVSSSPGQSYEQYF. DNA of the CDR3: TGTGTCAGCAGCTCCCCGGGGCAGTCCTACGAGCAGTACTTC.

The rearrangement uses TRBV6-5 and TRBJ1-2; 8 nucleotides line up with TRBD1. V trimming: 5 bases; J trimming: 6 bases; junction bases outside the gene matches: 5. Germline V CDR1 and CDR2: MNHEY, SVGAGI. The CDR3 has 13 amino acids. CDR3 bases: TGTGCCAGCAGTCGACAGGGGTTTGATGGCTACACCTTC. It yields the protein CASSRQGFDGYTF.

This chain joins TRBV20-1 and TRBJ2-7, with D perhaps TRBD2 (5 bases). V was clipped by 0 bases and J by 3 bases, with 12 bases between them. The CDR3 totals 14 residues. Germline CDR1 DFQATT, CDR2 SNEGSKA (reference sequence). DNA of the CDR3: TGCAGTGCTAGAGACTCGGGATCGGGCTACGAGCAGTACGTC. The encoded protein is CSARDSGSGYEQYV.

The chain has TRBV6-6 and TRBJ2-5; D is possibly TRBD2 (5 bases). Looked up from germline, CDR1 is MNHNY and CDR2 is SVGAGI (reference sequence). Trimming took 5 bases from V and 2 from J, leaving 15 bases between them. The CDR3 consists of 15 residues. The chain's CDR3 is CASSTVSRDQETQYF. The CDR3 nucleotides are TGTGCCAGCAGTACCGTGAGCCGGGATCAAGAGACCCAGTACTTC.

This clonotype came up once. The chain carries TRBV4-3 and TRBJ1-2; D might be TRBD1 (5 bases). Germline V gene data show CDR1 as LGHNA and CDR2 as YSLEER. CDR3 length: 14 residues. Trimming left V 0 bases short and J 7 bases short, with 12 bases between. CDR3 coding DNA: TGCGCCAGCAGCCAAGACACAGGCGTAGGTGGCTACACCTTC. Translation: CASSQDTGVGGYTF.

This clonotype was counted a single time. This chain joins TRBV3-1 and TRBJ2-5; 11 nucleotides line up with TRBD1. V shed 10 bases and J 3 bases; nucleotides not matched to a gene: 19. The CDR3 length is 18 residues. CDR1 LGHDT and CDR2 YNNKEL come from the germline V gene (reference sequence). CDR3 DNA sequence: TGTGCCACCCATTCGACCGGGACAGGGGGTTCATACGAAGAGACCCAGTACTTC. The encoded protein is CATHSTGTGGSYEETQYF.

The chain joins TRBV14 to TRBJ2-5, with 7 bases that match TRBD1. Germline V gene lookup returns CDR1 SGHDN and CDR2 FVKESK. The CDR3 has 14 residues. J was trimmed by 1 base and V by 2 bases; bases with no gene match: 1. CDR3 residues: CASSQRDSQETQYF. CDR3 coding DNA: TGTGCCAGCAGCCAACGGGACAGCCAAGAGACCCAGTACTTC.

The V and J genes are TRBV6-1 and TRBJ1-2; the D is unclear. CDR3 length: 12 residues. The germline V gene encodes CDR1 MNHNS and CDR2 SASEGT. Between the trimmed V and J ends, which lost 8 bases and 4 bases, there was a span of 11 bases. CDR3 protein: CASGETTYGYTF. The CDR3 DNA reads as TGTGCCAGCGGGGAGACAACCTATGGCTACACCTTC.

This clonotype has more than one count but fewer than ten. The rearrangement uses TRBV5-1 and TRBJ2-6; no definite D call. The CDR3 is 17 amino acids. Trimming shortened V by 1 base and J by 0 bases, and 11 bases separated the two germline ends. Germline lookup yields CDR1 SGHRS and CDR2 YFSETQ. The CDR3 here is CASSLFDKHSGANVLTF. The CDR3 DNA reads TGCGCCAGCAGCTTGTTCGACAAGCACTCTGGGGCCAACGTCCTGACTTTC.

The rearrangement joins TRBV7-9 to TRBJ1-2, with unresolved D. Germline V gives CDR1 SEHNR, CDR2 FQNEAQ (reference sequence). The CDR3 spans 14 residues. V was trimmed by 4 bases and J by 2 bases, leaving 11 bases between them. In DNA, the CDR3 is TGTGCCAGCAGCTCTAGTCAGGACAACTATGGCTACACCTTC. This gives the protein CASSSSQDNYGYTF. Full variable domain (rest looked up from reference TRBV7-9 and TRBJ1-2): DTGVSQNPRHKITKRGQNVTFRCDPISEHNRLYWYRQTLGQGPEFLTYFQNEAQLEKSRLLSDRFSAERPKGSFSTLEIQRTEQGDSAMYLCASSSSQDNYGYTFGSGTRLTVV.

This sequence joins TRBV29-1 and TRBJ1-5; no clear D gene. The CDR3 has 12 amino acids. V was trimmed by 5 bases and J by 3 bases, leaving 8 bases between them. Germline values: CDR1 SQVTM, CDR2 ANQGSEA. CDR3 nucleotide sequence: TGCAGCGTTATCCCCCTCAATCAGCCCCAGCATTTT. This codes for CSVIPLNQPQHF.

The chain carries TRBV6-6 and TRBJ2-2; D gene uncertain. The CDR3 spans 15 residues. Germline V gene sequence: CDR1 MNHNY, CDR2 SVGAGI (reference sequence). V shed 1 base and J shed 6 bases, with 12 bases lying between them. In DNA, the CDR3 is TGTGCCAGCAGTTACTTGGCCACGCGCGCCGGGGAGCTGTTTTTT. This codes for CASSYLATRAGELFF.